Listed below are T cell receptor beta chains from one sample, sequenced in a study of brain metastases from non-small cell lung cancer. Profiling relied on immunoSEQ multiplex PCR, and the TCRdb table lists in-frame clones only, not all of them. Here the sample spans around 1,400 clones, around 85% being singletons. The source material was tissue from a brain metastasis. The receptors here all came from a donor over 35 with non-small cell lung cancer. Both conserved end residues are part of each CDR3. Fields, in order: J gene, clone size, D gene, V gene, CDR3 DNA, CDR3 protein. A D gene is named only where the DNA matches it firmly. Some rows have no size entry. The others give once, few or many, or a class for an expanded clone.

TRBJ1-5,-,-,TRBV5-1,TGCGCCAGCAGCCTCGATGGTAGTCGGCGGCAGCCCCAGCATTTT,CASSLDGSRRQPQHF
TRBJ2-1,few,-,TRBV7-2,TGTGCCAGCAGCTTAAACCCGAACAATGAGCAGTTCTTC,CASSLNPNNEQFF
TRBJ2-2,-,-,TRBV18,TGTGCCAGCTCACCACGGGCCGCGAACACCGGGGAGCTGTTTTTT,CASSPRAANTGELFF
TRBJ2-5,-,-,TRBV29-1,TGCAGCGTTGGAGAGCGGCAAGAGACCCAGTACTTC,CSVGERQETQYF
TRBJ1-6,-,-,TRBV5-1,TGCGCCAGCACGGCAGGAGATGTGGGTTCACCCCTCCACTTT,CASTAGDVGSPLHF
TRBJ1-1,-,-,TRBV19,TGTGCCAGTAGTTGGCCAGATGGTGAAGCTTTCTTT,CASSWPDGEAFF
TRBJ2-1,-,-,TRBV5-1,TGCGCCAGAAAAAGCGGGTGCTCCTACAATGAGCAGTTCTTC,CARKSGCSYNEQFF
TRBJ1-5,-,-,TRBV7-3,TGTGCCAGCAGCTTAGAGGTCGGCACCTTTAGCAAGGAAGCCAATCAGCCCCAGCATTTT,CASSLEVGTFSKEANQPQHF
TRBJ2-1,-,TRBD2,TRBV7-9,TGTGCCAGCAGCTTAGCGGGGGGCGGGAGGGCCTCCTACAATAAGCAGTTCTTC,CASSLAGGGRASYNKQFF
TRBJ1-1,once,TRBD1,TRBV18,TGTGCCAGCTCACCAAGGTGGCTGTCGACAGGGGACACTGAAGCTTTCTTT,CASSPRWLSTGDTEAFF
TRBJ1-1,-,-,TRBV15,TGTGCCACGAGCCTTAGGGCAGGAGATCTTGAAGCTTTTTTT,CATSLRAGDLEAFF
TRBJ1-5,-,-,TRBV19,TGTGCCTCTTGCGACATCTATAGCAATCAGCCCCAGCATTTT,CASCDIYSNQPQHF
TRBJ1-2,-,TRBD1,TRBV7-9,TGTGCCAGCAGCCCAAACACAGGGGACGGCTACACCTTC,CASSPNTGDGYTF
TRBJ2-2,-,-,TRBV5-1,TGCGCCAGCAGCTTGACCCTTGGAGGCACCGGGGAGCTGTTTTTT,CASSLTLGGTGELFF
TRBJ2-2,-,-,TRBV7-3,TGTGCCAGCAGCCCACAAGACAGGTGGGTGACCGGGGAGCTGTTTTTT,CASSPQDRWVTGELFF
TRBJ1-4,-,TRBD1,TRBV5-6,TGTGCCAGCAACCGACAGGGGAGGGATGAAAAACTGTTTTTT,CASNRQGRDEKLFF
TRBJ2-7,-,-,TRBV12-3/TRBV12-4,TGTGCCAGCAGCCGGGACCTGGGATACGAGCAGTACTTC,CASSRDLGYEQYF
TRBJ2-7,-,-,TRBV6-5,TGTGCCAGCAGATTTAACAGGGAAAACGAGCAGTACTTC,CASRFNRENEQYF
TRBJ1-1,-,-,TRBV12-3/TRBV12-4,TGTGCCAGCAGGGACGCTTGGCGCACTGAAGCTTTCTTT,CASRDAWRTEAFF
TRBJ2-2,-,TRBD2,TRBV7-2,TGTGCCAGCAACCGGGGGGGCGGATTTACCGGGGAGCTGTTTTTT,CASNRGGGFTGELFF
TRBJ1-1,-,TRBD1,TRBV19,TGTGCCAGTAGTGGAGACAGGGGTATTGAAGCTTTCTTT,CASSGDRGIEAFF
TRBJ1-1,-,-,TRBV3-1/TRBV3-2,TGTGCCAGCAGCCCCCAAGGTGGGTTCGACACTGAAGCTTTCTTT,CASSPQGGFDTEAFF
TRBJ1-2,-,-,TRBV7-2,TGTGCCAGCAGCTTAAGGACCGGGGGTGGGGGCTACACCTTC,CASSLRTGGGGYTF
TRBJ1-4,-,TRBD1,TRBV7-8,TGTGCCAGCAGCTTCGCAGGGGGGGCTAATGAAAAACTGTTTTTT,CASSFAGGANEKLFF
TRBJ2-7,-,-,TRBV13,TGTGCCAGCAACAGACGAAAGGGCGAGCAGTACTTC,CASNRRKGEQYF
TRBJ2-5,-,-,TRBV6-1,TGTGCCAGCAGTGACCCGAATATGCAAGAGACCCAGTACTTC,CASSDPNMQETQYF
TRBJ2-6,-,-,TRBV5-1,TGTGCCAGCAGCTTGGTTACAGGCCCGAGCTCTGGGGCCAACGTCCTGACTTTC,CASSLVTGPSSGANVLTF
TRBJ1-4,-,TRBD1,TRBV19,TGTGCCAGTGGGGAAGAGGGGGCGTCCTCTGAAAAACTGTTTTTT,CASGEEGASSEKLFF
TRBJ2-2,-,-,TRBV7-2,TGTGCCAGCGATGCCCCGGCCCTCGGGGAGCTGTTTTTT,CASDAPALGELFF
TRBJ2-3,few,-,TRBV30,TGTGCCTGGAGTGTACTCGTAACAGATACGCAGTATTTT,CAWSVLVTDTQYF
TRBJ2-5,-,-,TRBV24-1,TGTGCCACCAGTGAGTCAGGGAGGCAAGAGACCCAGTACTTC,CATSESGRQETQYF
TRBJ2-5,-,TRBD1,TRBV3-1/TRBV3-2,TGTGCCAGCAGCCAAAGGGGACAGGGCGAGGGGGAGACCCAGTACTTC,CASSQRGQGEGETQYF
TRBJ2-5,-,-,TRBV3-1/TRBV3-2,TGTGCCAGCAGCCAGGTTACTAGCTATGGGGAGACCCAGTACTTC,CASSQVTSYGETQYF
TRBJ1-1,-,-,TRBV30,TGTGCCTGGAATGAAGACCTTGGGGCTGAAGCTTTCTTT,CAWNEDLGAEAFF
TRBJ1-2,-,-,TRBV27,TGTGCCAGCAGTTCCGACCGAAACTATGGCTACACCTTC,CASSSDRNYGYTF
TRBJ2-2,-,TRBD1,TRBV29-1,TGCAGCGTTCGGACAGGGGGAACCGGGGAGCTGTTTTTT,CSVRTGGTGELFF
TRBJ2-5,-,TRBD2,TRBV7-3,TGTGCCAGCAGCTTAACGTCGGGGGGAGTCGGCGAGACCCAATACTTC,CASSLTSGGVGETQYF
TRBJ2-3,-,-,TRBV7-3,TGTGCCAGCAGCTTAAGGGCGGATTGGGGGAGGCTACGCGGCACAGATACGCAGTATTTT,CASSLRADWGRLRGTDTQYF
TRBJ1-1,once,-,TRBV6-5,TGTGCCAGCAGTTATGAGAGGCTGAACACTGAAGCTTTCTTT,CASSYERLNTEAFF
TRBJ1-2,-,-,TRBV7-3,TGTGCCAGCAGCTTAAATGGACCTCGACCTGGATTATCAGACTATGGCTACACCTTC,CASSLNGPRPGLSDYGYTF